What follows are 29 T cell receptor beta chains derived from one specimen sequenced in a study of blood T cell repertoires in COVID-19. TCRdb keeps only in-frame clones here, not all; method: immunoSEQ multiplex PCR. The top ten hold 20% to 25% of the sample, which has under 200,000 clones, 70% to 90% seen once. The sequenced sample consisted of peripheral blood. The source is a man aged 55-75 years with active or convalescent COVID-19.

This chain joins TRBV4-2 and TRBJ2-7; 11 bases fit TRBD2. V shed 1 base and J 1 base; nucleotides not matched to a gene: 9. CDR3 size: 18 residues. From germline, CDR1 is LGHNA and CDR2 YNFKEQ. CDR3 DNA sequence: TGTGCCAGCAGCCAAGTAGGTAGCGGGGGGGCCAGGTCCTACGAGCAGTACTTC. Amino acid sequence: CASSQVGSGGARSYEQYF.

The chain carries TRBV7-8 and TRBJ2-7; 7 nucleotides match TRBD2. With 2 bases clipped from V and 4 bases from J, the junction kept 8 bases outside the gene matches. Germline V CDR1 and CDR2: SGHVS, FQNEAQ. This CDR3 is 15 amino acids long. The DNA for the CDR3 is TGTGCCAGCAGCTTAAGGGAGGGGAAGGATTACGAGCAGTACTTC. It is translated as CASSLREGKDYEQYF.

The rearrangement uses TRBV27 and TRBJ2-7; D remains ambiguous. Germline assignment: CDR1 MNHEY and CDR2 SMNVEV (reference sequence). This CDR3 is built from 17 residues. V dropped 5 bases and J dropped 2 bases, with 22 bases sitting between them. The CDR3 DNA reads as TGTGCCAGCAGTCCGAGGAACGGATTCCTCAGACCCTACGAGCAGTACTTC. Protein sequence: CASSPRNGFLRPYEQYF.

The V call is TRBV25-1, the J call TRBJ1-1, with D maybe TRBD1 (6 bases). The CDR3 sequence is 15 residues long. V lost 1 base to trimming and J lost 8 bases, with 17 bases between them. Germline CDR1 MGHDK, CDR2 SYGVNS. CDR3 sequence (DNA): TGTGCCAGCAGTGAATTGGGGGCAGGGAGAGGGGAAGCTTTCTTT. This sequence encodes CASSELGAGRGEAFF.

This rearrangement joins TRBV19 to TRBJ1-2, with D uncertain. The CDR3 extends over 16 amino acids. Germline V gives CDR1 LNHDA, CDR2 SQIVND (reference sequence). Trimming removed 2 bases from V and 5 bases from J, with 18 bases in between. CDR3 loop: CASSITFEAATYGYTF. Written as DNA, the CDR3 is TGTGCCAGTAGTATAACGTTTGAGGCAGCCACATATGGCTACACCTTC.

The chain employs TRBV28 and TRBJ2-7, with 10 bases matching TRBD2. There are 13 residues in the CDR3. The germline V gene encodes CDR1 MDHEN and CDR2 SYDVKM. J was trimmed by 4 bases and V by 6 bases; bases with no gene match: 3. The CDR3: CASRMTSGYEQYF. In nucleotides, the CDR3 is TGTGCCAGCAGGATGACTAGCGGGTACGAGCAGTACTTC.

The rearrangement links TRBV18 to TRBJ1-2; unclear D gene. The germline CDR1 and CDR2 sequences are KGHSH and LQKENI. The CDR3 contains 13 residues. V gave up 6 bases and J gave up 5 bases, with 13 bases separating them. The CDR3 DNA reads as TGTGCCAGCTCCCCAGAGGGAGAATATGGCTACACCTTC. Translated, it gives CASSPEGEYGYTF.

The rearrangement links TRBV27 to TRBJ2-5, with D possibly being TRBD2 (5 bases). The germline CDR1 and CDR2 sequences are MNHEY and SMNVEV (reference sequence). This CDR3 has 13 amino acids. Trimming removed 5 bases from V and 4 bases from J, with 11 bases in between. The CDR3 loop is CASSAGELETQYF. In nucleotides, the CDR3 is TGTGCCAGCAGTGCTGGGGAGTTAGAGACCCAGTACTTC.

The chain uses TRBV2 and TRBJ1-2; unclear D gene. In germline, CDR1 is SNHLY, CDR2 FYNNEI. Trimming shortened V by 4 bases and J by 4 bases, and 7 bases separated the two germline ends. The CDR3 sequence is 12 residues long. DNA for the CDR3: TGTGCCAGCAGTGGAGGGATCTATGGCTACACCTTC. It encodes CASSGGIYGYTF.

The chain employs TRBV15 and TRBJ1-5; 9 positions match TRBD1. The CDR3 totals 15 residues. Trimming removed 6 bases from V and 1 base from J; junction bases left unmatched: 4. Germline V gene sequence: CDR1 LNHNV, CDR2 YYDKDF (reference sequence). This chain's CDR3 is CATRADRGSNQPQHF. The CDR3, as DNA: TGTGCCACCAGAGCCGACAGGGGGAGCAATCAGCCCCAGCATTTT.

This chain connects TRBV6-5 to TRBJ2-5, with 9 bases lining up with TRBD1. The trim removed 6 bases at V and 5 bases at J, leaving 10 bases unmatched. The CDR3 extends over 15 amino acids. Per the germline V gene, CDR1 is MNHEY and CDR2 is SVGAGI. As DNA, the CDR3 is TGTGCCAGCAGATCACACAGGGGGCGGGAGGAGACCCAGTACTTC. Translated, it gives CASRSHRGREETQYF.

The gene calls are TRBV5-1 and TRBJ1-1; the D gene is possibly TRBD1 (5 bases). V gave up 2 bases and J gave up 0 bases, with 14 bases separating them. The CDR3 extends over 16 amino acids. Germline assignment: CDR1 SGHRS and CDR2 YFSETQ. CDR3 loop: CASSFSGTHLNTEAFF. CDR3 bases: TGCGCCAGCAGCTTTTCGGGGACTCACCTGAACACTGAAGCTTTCTTT.

V gene TRBV19 combines with J gene TRBJ2-7; 13 positions agree with TRBD2. The V gene's germline CDR1 is LNHDA and CDR2 SQIVND (reference sequence). This CDR3 comprises 15 residues. J gave up 2 bases and V 5 bases, and 3 bases lay outside the gene matches. The CDR3 sequence is CASSSTSGGPYEQYF. CDR3 in DNA: TGTGCCAGTAGTTCGACTAGCGGGGGGCCCTACGAGCAGTACTTC.

CDR3 loop: CASSKAEGALVTGELFF. The CDR3 DNA is TGTGCCAGCAGCAAAGCGGAGGGGGCGCTGGTCACCGGGGAGCTGTTTTTT. J is TRBJ2-2 and V is TRBV21-1; the table's D call of TRBD1 was not tested on the DNA. TRBV21-1 is recorded as a pseudogene. The CDR3 length is 17 residues.

CDR3 sequence reads: CASSLARGEPYTGELFF. CDR3 coding DNA: TGTGCCAGCAGCTTGGCCAGGGGCGAGCCCTACACCGGGGAGCTGTTTTTT. The genes are TRBV5-4 and TRBJ2-2; maybe TRBD1 (6 bases). V lost 0 bases and J lost 3, with 15 bases in between. This CDR3 is built from 17 residues. Germline V gives CDR1 SGHNT, CDR2 YYREEE (reference sequence).

V gene TRBV7-2 combines with J gene TRBJ2-1; D might be TRBD2 (6 bases). Per germline, CDR1 SGHTA and CDR2 FQGNSA. Trimming took off 5 bases at V and 1 base at J, with 15 bases between the two ends. The CDR3 contains 16 residues. CDR3 sequence (DNA): TGTGCCAGCAGCCGGTCGGGCGGGATGTCCTACAATGAGCAGTTCTTC. Its translation: CASSRSGGMSYNEQFF.

This sequence joins TRBV3-1 (or the pseudogene TRBV3-2) and TRBJ2-3; 7 bases are a match to TRBD2. The CDR3 spans 14 residues. Germline CDR1 and CDR2: LGHDT and YNNKEL (reference sequence). V gave up 4 bases and J gave up 1 base; unmatched junction bases: 2. The CDR3 DNA reads as TGTGCCAGCAGCCGGGGGGGACGCACAGATACGCAGTATTTT. This codes for CASSRGGRTDTQYF.

With regard to this clone: One end of the junction fails to match germline, which may point to a read error. The rearrangement links TRBV19 to TRBJ2-6, with D tentatively TRBD2 (7 bases). Germline loops: CDR1 LNHDA, CDR2 SQIVND (reference sequence). The CDR3 runs 18 residues. The DNA for the CDR3 is TGTGCCAGTTGTATAGAAAGGGGGGGGAGGACCGGGGCCAACGTCCTGACTTTC. Translated, it gives CASCIERGGRTGANVLTF.

The chain uses TRBV24-1 and TRBJ1-5; D not certain. This CDR3 is built from 13 residues. V lost 2 bases and J 7 bases, leaving 8 bases between the germline ends. In germline, CDR1 is KGHDR, CDR2 SFDVKD. The CDR3, as DNA: TGTGCCACCAGTGATTCACGAGGGCAGCCCCAGCATTTT. This translates into CATSDSRGQPQHF.

The chain has TRBV19 and TRBJ1-2, with D perhaps matching TRBD1 (6 bases). V was trimmed by 4 bases and J by 5 bases, leaving 11 bases between them. Germline V gene data show CDR1 as LNHDA and CDR2 as SQIVND (reference sequence). This CDR3 has 13 residues. For the CDR3, the DNA is TGTGCCAGTAGTAAGGGCAGGGGATATGGCTACACCTTC. Amino acids: CASSKGRGYGYTF. Variable domain in full (rest from reference TRBV19 and TRBJ1-2): DGGITQSPKYLFRKEGQNVTLSCEQNLNHDAMYWYRQDPGQGLRLIYYSQIVNDFQKGDIAEGYSVSREKKESFPLTVTSAQKNPTAFYLCASSKGRGYGYTFGSGTRLTVV.

The rearrangement joins TRBV13 to TRBJ2-2, with a tentative D call TRBD1 (6 bases). This CDR3 spans 13 amino acids. Germline loops: CDR1 PRHDT, CDR2 FYEKMQ (reference sequence). Trimming pared 5 bases from V and 8 bases from J, leaving 12 bases between. The CDR3 region has the DNA TGTGCCAGCAGCCGGAACAGGGTGGGGGAGCTGTTTTTT. It is translated as CASSRNRVGELFF.

The chain has TRBV7-6 and TRBJ2-1; 10 bases are shared with TRBD1. J lost 3 bases, V lost 5 bases, and 4 bases had no gene match. Germline CDR1 SGHVS, CDR2 FNYEAQ. This CDR3 contains 15 residues. The CDR3 loop is CASSAGQGIYNEQFF. In DNA form, the CDR3 reads TGTGCCAGCAGCGCGGGACAGGGGATCTACAATGAGCAGTTCTTC.

The chain has TRBV10-2 and TRBJ2-2; 7 bases are shared with TRBD2. Germline trimming cut 4 bases from V and 4 bases from J; bases unmatched to any gene: 6. The CDR3 runs 15 residues. Germline assignment: CDR1 WSHSY and CDR2 SAAADI. The CDR3 loop reads CASSATGLPTGELFF. The CDR3 bases are TGCGCCAGCAGTGCAACGGGACTACCCACCGGGGAGCTGTTTTTT.

The gene calls are TRBV13 and TRBJ2-7; TRBD2 matches 7 bases. This CDR3 has 15 residues. Germline CDR1 PRHDT, CDR2 FYEKMQ (reference sequence). J lost 2 bases, V lost 5 bases, and 9 bases had no gene match. CDR3 in amino acids: CASSRGGRDPYEQYF. CDR3 coding DNA: TGTGCCAGCAGCAGGGGAGGGCGGGACCCCTACGAGCAGTACTTC.

The chain recombines TRBV2 with TRBJ2-1; D is unclear. The germline V and J ends were trimmed by 4 bases and 0 bases, with 10 bases remaining between them. The germline V gene has CDR1 SNHLY and CDR2 FYNNEI. This CDR3 comprises 15 residues. For the CDR3, the DNA is TGTGCCAGCAGTGTAAGGCTAGTCTCCTACAATGAGCAGTTCTTC. Amino acids: CASSVRLVSYNEQFF. Complete variable domain (other parts from reference TRBV2 and TRBJ2-1): EPEVTQTPSHQVTQMGQEVILRCVPISNHLYFYWYRQILGQKVEFLVSFYNNEISEKSEIFDDQFSVERPDGSNFTLKIRSTKLEDSAMYFCASSVRLVSYNEQFFGPGTRLTVL.

The chain carries TRBV2 and TRBJ2-5; D perhaps matches TRBD2 (5 bases). CDR1 and CDR2 (germline): SNHLY, FYNNEI. This CDR3 is built from 12 residues. V was clipped by 7 bases and J by 3 bases, with 9 bases between them. Written as DNA, the CDR3 is TGTGCCAGCAATGAGGGCGAAGAGACCCAGTACTTC. Protein: CASNEGEETQYF.

Of note for this clone: Other DNA variants within this sample encode the same CDR3. CDR3: CASSLGLAGQETQYF. The CDR3 DNA follows: TGCGCCAGCAGCTTGGGACTAGCGGGGCAAGAGACCCAGTACTTC. The V call is TRBV5-1, the J call TRBJ2-5, with 11 nucleotides matching TRBD2. Germline V gene lookup returns CDR1 SGHRS and CDR2 YFSETQ. V was clipped by 0 bases and J by 2 bases; unmatched bases: 0. There are 15 residues in the CDR3. Full variable domain (outside the CDR3, taken from reference TRBV5-1 and TRBJ2-5): KAGVTQTPRYLIKTRGQQVTLSCSPISGHRSVSWYQQTPGQGLQFLFEYFSETQRNKGNFPGRFSGRQFSNSRSEMNVSTLELGDSALYLCASSLGLAGQETQYFGPGTRLLVL.

This chain connects TRBV4-1 to TRBJ1-1, with TRBD1 matching 7 bases. Germline CDR1 and CDR2: MGHRA and YSYEKL. The CDR3 totals 15 residues. V lost 1 base and J lost 8; bases outside the gene matches: 10. CDR3 in DNA: TGCGCCAGCAGCCAAGTGGGACAGCCCGAACGGGAAGCTTTCTTT. This sequence encodes CASSQVGQPEREAFF.

In this sample, this clone turned up once. The chain links TRBV3-1 (or the pseudogene TRBV3-2) to TRBJ2-7; D call uncertain. V lost 4 bases and J 3 bases, leaving 16 bases between the germline ends. Per germline, CDR1 LGHDT and CDR2 YNNKEL (reference sequence). This CDR3 is built from 15 residues. CDR3 bases: TGTGCCAGCAGCCCCGGCCCGGGTGGTTACTACGAGCAGTACTTC. Residues: CASSPGPGGYYEQYF.